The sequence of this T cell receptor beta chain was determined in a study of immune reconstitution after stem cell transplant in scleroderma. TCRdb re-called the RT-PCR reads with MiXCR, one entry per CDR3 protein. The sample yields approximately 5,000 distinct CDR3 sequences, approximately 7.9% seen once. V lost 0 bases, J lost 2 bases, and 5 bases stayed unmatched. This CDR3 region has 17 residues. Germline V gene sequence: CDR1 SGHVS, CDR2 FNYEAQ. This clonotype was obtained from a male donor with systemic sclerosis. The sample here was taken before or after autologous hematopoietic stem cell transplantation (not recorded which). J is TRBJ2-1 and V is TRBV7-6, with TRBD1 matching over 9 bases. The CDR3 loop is CASSLAGDRDPYNEQFF. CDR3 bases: TGTGCCAGCAGCTTAGCCGGGGACAGGGACCCCTACAATGAGCAGTTCTTC. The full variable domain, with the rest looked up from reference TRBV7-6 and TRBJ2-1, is GAGVSQSPRYKVTKRGQDVALRCDPISGHVSLYWYRQALGQGPEFLTYFNYEAQQDKSGLPNDRFSAERPEGSISTLTIQRTEQRDSAMYRCASSLAGDRDPYNEQFFGPGTRLTVL.